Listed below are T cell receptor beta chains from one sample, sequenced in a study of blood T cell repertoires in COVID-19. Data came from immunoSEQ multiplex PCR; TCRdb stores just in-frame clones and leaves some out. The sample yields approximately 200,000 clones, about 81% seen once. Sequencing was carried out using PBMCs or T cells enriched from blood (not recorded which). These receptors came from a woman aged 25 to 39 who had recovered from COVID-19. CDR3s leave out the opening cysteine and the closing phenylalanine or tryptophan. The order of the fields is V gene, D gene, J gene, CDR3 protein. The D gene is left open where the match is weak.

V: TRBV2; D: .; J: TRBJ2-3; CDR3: ASSPTPWAPPDTQY
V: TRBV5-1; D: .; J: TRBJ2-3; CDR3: ASSRRDEGDTQY
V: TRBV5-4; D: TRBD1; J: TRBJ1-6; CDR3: ASSWDRVYNSPLH
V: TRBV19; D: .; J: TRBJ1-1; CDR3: ASSMARVVVNTEAF
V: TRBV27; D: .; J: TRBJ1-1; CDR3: ASRPPGRTEAF
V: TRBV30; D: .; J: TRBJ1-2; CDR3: AWSVLARGVDGYT
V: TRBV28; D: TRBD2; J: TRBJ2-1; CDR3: ASRRGAGGLSEQF
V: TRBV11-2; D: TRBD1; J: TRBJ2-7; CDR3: ASSSLSGQRGSYEQY
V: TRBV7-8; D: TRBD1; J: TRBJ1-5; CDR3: ASSLDGTGKGWNQPQH
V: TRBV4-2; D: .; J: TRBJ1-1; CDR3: ASSQERRVTEAF
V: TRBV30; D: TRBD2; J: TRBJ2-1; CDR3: AWSVHGVRSGSSYNEQF
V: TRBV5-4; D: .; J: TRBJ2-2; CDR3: ASSLVSSGELF
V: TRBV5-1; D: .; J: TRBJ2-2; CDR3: ASSSDLKGTGELF
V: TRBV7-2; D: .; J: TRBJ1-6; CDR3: ASSFGGAGLNSPLH
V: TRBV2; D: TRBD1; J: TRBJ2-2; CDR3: ASSEQTGITGELF
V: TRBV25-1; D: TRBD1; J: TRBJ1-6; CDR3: ASKTGAGNSPLH